One and the same sample provided the 16 T cell receptor beta chains below, sequenced in a study of blood T cell repertoires in COVID-19 (dated by TCRdb to about 2020). The library came from the immunoSEQ multiplex PCR assay. The table was pulled from immuneACCESS by TCRdb, which kept in-frame rearrangements only. Such tables lose some clones; where checked, under half of the loss comes from unresolved V genes, and the rest has no known cause. The sample table holds about 59,000 clones, of which approximately 80% were seen once. About 7.1% of the sample goes to the ten largest clones. Sequencing input: peripheral blood. These receptors originate from a man in his sixties with acute or convalescent COVID-19.

The chain uses TRBV19 and TRBJ2-7; 8 bases line up with TRBD2. The trim removed 3 bases at V and 2 bases at J, leaving 3 bases unmatched. The CDR3 length is 14 residues. Germline loops: CDR1 LNHDA, CDR2 SQIVND (reference sequence). CDR3 DNA sequence: TGTGCCAGTAGTATCAGCGGGGGTACCTACGAGCAGTACTTC. Translating gives CASSISGGTYEQYF.

The V gene is TRBV28, the J gene TRBJ1-2; D is unclear. The CDR3 runs to 15 residues. Germline lookup yields CDR1 MDHEN and CDR2 SYDVKM. V gave up 4 bases and J gave up 1 base, with 13 bases separating them. CDR3 loop: CASSSPPERNYGYTF. CDR3 DNA: TGTGCCAGCAGTTCCCCTCCAGAGCGTAACTATGGCTACACCTTC.

The chain recombines TRBV19 with TRBJ2-7, with D possibly being TRBD1 (5 bases). CDR3 length: 13 amino acids. The germline CDR1 and CDR2 sequences are LNHDA and SQIVND (reference sequence). The germline V and J ends were trimmed by 0 bases and 6 bases, with 9 bases remaining between them. CDR3 nucleotide sequence: TGTGCCAGTAGTATAGACAGGGTAAGCGAGCAGTACTTC. It specifies CASSIDRVSEQYF. The variable domain in full, completed from reference TRBV19 and TRBJ2-7, reads DGGITQSPKYLFRKEGQNVTLSCEQNLNHDAMYWYRQDPGQGLRLIYYSQIVNDFQKGDIAEGYSVSREKKESFPLTVTSAQKNPTAFYLCASSIDRVSEQYFGPGTRLTVT.

This sequence joins TRBV28 and TRBJ1-4; 8 nucleotides align to TRBD1. The CDR3 has 13 residues. The V gene end was trimmed by 7 bases and the J gene end by 7 bases; junction bases not matched to a gene: 5. Germline-derived CDR1 and CDR2 are MDHEN and SYDVKM. CDR3 sequence reads: CASTATGGEKLFF. In DNA form, the CDR3 reads TGTGCCAGCACCGCAACAGGGGGTGAAAAACTGTTTTTT.

This clone is a singleton in its sample. One end of the junction fails to match germline, which may point to a read error. The gene calls are TRBV7-7 and TRBJ1-5; D is uncertain. Germline V gives CDR1 SSHAT, CDR2 FNYEAQ (reference sequence). CDR3 length: 13 amino acids. The CDR3 sequence is CASSLGADQPQHF. In DNA form, the CDR3 reads TGTGCTAGCAGCTTAGGTGCGGATCAGCCCCAGCATTTT.

The chain combines TRBV15 with TRBJ2-3, with TRBD1 matching over 10 bases. Germline values: CDR1 LNHNV, CDR2 YYDKDF (reference sequence). This CDR3 spans 13 amino acids. The V segment lost 11 bases and the J segment 4 bases; nucleotides outside the gene matches: 6. The CDR3 sequence: CALRDRGADTQYF. The CDR3 DNA reads as TGTGCCCTCCGGGACAGGGGCGCAGATACGCAGTATTTT.

The chain links TRBV6-5 to TRBJ1-2; 11 bases are shared with TRBD1. Trimming took 0 bases from V and 8 from J; bases not matched to a gene: 8. The germline V gene has CDR1 MNHEY and CDR2 SVGAGI. This CDR3 comprises 16 residues. The DNA of the CDR3 is TGTGCCAGCAGTTACTCGGGACAGGGGGGTCAAGACGGCTACACCTTC. Amino acid sequence: CASSYSGQGGQDGYTF.

The CDR3 spells CASSLVQSTEAFF. In DNA form, the CDR3 reads TGCGCCAGCAGCTTGGTACAGAGCACTGAAGCTTTCTTT. The chain uses TRBV5-1 and TRBJ1-1; D not resolved. Trimming stripped 0 bases from V and 4 bases from J, with 7 bases between. Germline V CDR1 and CDR2: SGHRS, YFSETQ. The CDR3 covers 13 residues.

The rearrangement links TRBV19 to TRBJ1-5, with D tentatively TRBD1 (5 bases). Deletions cut 3 bases from V and 4 bases from J, with 22 bases between. There are 18 residues in the CDR3. Looked up from germline, CDR1 is LNHDA and CDR2 is SQIVND (reference sequence). The CDR3 spells CASSIGGTLPGRNQPQHF. DNA of the CDR3: TGTGCCAGTAGTATTGGGGGGACTCTACCCGGTCGGAATCAGCCCCAGCATTTT.

V usage is TRBV15 and J usage is TRBJ1-4, with D perhaps matching TRBD1 (5 bases). The germline V gene has CDR1 LNHNV and CDR2 YYDKDF (reference sequence). Trimming shortened V by 5 bases and J by 8 bases, and 12 bases separated the two germline ends. The CDR3 has 13 amino acids. This CDR3 is CATSGASGEKLFF. CDR3 sequence (DNA): TGTGCCACCAGCGGGGCATCCGGAGAAAAACTGTTTTTT.

The genes are TRBV2 and TRBJ1-5; no firm D call. Germline V gives CDR1 SNHLY, CDR2 FYNNEI. This CDR3 has 14 residues. Trimming shortened V by 6 bases and J by 6 bases, and 15 bases separated the two germline ends. The CDR3 sequence is CASRIATPGQPQHF. The CDR3, as DNA: TGTGCCAGCAGAATCGCTACCCCCGGTCAGCCCCAGCATTTT.

V usage is TRBV4-1 and J usage is TRBJ2-3; 9 nucleotides align to TRBD1. Germline trimming cut 1 base from V and 3 bases from J; bases unmatched to any gene: 8. This CDR3 has 17 amino acids. Germline CDR1 MGHRA, CDR2 YSYEKL. CDR3 nucleotides: TGCGCCAGCAGCCAAGTCTTAGGGGACAGGGAAACAGATACGCAGTATTTT. Protein product: CASSQVLGDRETDTQYF.

The chain recombines TRBV12-3 or TRBV12-4 with TRBJ2-2; no reliable D call. Trimming took off 5 bases at V and 5 bases at J, with 3 bases between the two ends. The CDR3 is 11 amino acids. The CDR3 DNA sequence: TGTGCCAGCAGTGCGACCGGGGAGCTGTTTTTT. It translates to CASSATGELFF.

This clone was counted between two and nine times. The V gene is TRBV5-1, the J gene TRBJ2-3; 12 nucleotides line up with TRBD2. CDR1 is SGHRS and CDR2 is YFSETQ in the germline V gene. V shed 3 bases, J shed 2 bases, and the junction held 1 base outside the gene matches. CDR3 length: 15 residues. For the CDR3, the DNA is TGCGCCAGCAGCTCTAGCGGGGGGGCCACAGATACGCAGTATTTT. This encodes CASSSSGGATDTQYF.

This clone is a singleton in its sample. The chain combines TRBV11-3 with TRBJ2-3; D is unresolved. The V gene's germline CDR1 is SGHNT and CDR2 YENEEA. The CDR3 sequence is 14 residues long. V was trimmed by 3 bases and J by 4 bases, leaving 11 bases between them. The chain's CDR3 is CASSLRRAPDTQYF. The CDR3 DNA reads TGTGCCAGCAGCTTGCGGAGAGCCCCAGATACGCAGTATTTT.

The rearrangement links TRBV12-3 or TRBV12-4 to TRBJ1-2; a weak D match, TRBD1 (6 bases). The V and J ends lost 6 bases and 4 bases respectively, with 9 bases between them. The CDR3 is 12 residues long. The CDR3 bases are TGTGCCAGCAGCGCACAGGGCTATGGCTACACCTTC. This sequence encodes CASSAQGYGYTF.